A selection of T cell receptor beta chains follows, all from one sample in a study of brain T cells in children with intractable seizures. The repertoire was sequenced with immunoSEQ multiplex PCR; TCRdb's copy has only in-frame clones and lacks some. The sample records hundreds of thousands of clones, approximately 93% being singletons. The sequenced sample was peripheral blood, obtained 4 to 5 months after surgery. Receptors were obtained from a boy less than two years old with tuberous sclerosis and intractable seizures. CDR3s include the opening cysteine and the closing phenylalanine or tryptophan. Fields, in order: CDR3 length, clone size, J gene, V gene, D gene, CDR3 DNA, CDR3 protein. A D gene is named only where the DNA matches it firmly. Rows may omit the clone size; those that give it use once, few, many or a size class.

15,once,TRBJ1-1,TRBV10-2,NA,TGCGCCAGCAGTGAGTGGTCCAGGGGGAACACTGAAGCTTTCTTT,CASSEWSRGNTEAFF
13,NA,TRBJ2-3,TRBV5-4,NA,TGTGCCAGCAGCTCGACAAGCACAGATACGCAGTATTTT,CASSSTSTDTQYF
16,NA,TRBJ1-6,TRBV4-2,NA,TGTGCCAGCAGTCCGGACCGCAGCTCCTATAATTCACCCCTCCACTTT,CASSPDRSSYNSPLHF
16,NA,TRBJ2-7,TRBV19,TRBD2,TGTGCCAGTAGTACCCTCCTTACTAGCGCCTCCTACGAGCAGTACTTC,CASSTLLTSASYEQYF
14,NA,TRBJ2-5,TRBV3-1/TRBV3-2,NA,TGTGCCAGCAGCCACCTTGACTACCAAGAGACCCAGTACTTC,CASSHLDYQETQYF
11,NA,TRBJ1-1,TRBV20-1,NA,TGCAGTGGGCTTTTGAACACTGAAGCTTTCTTT,CSGLLNTEAFF
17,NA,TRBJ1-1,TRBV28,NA,TGTGCCAGTGAGGTCCGGGCCATCCTTGGTATGAACACTGAAGCTTTCTTT,CASEVRAILGMNTEAFF
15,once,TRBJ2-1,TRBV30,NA,TGTGCCTGGAATCTTGGGTCCCCTGATTACAATGAGCAGTTCTTC,CAWNLGSPDYNEQFF
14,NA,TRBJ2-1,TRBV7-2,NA,TGTGCCAGCAGCTTAGTGGCGGATTCCAATGAGCAGTTCTTC,CASSLVADSNEQFF
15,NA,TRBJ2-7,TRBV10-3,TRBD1,TGTGCCATCAGTGAACATGGGACAGAGAACTACGAGCAGTACTTC,CAISEHGTENYEQYF
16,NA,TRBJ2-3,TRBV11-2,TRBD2,TGTGCCAGCAGCTTAGCGGGAGGGTCGACGCGAGATACGCAGTATTTT,CASSLAGGSTRDTQYF
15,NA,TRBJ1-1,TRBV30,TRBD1,TGTGCCTGGAGTGTATACGAACAGGGGGGGACTGAAGCTTTCTTT,CAWSVYEQGGTEAFF
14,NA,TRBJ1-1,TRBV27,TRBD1,TGTGCCAGCGGTAGACAGGGTAGTCGTCTAGAAGCTTTCTTT,CASGRQGSRLEAFF
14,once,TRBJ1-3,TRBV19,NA,TGTGCCAGTAGTATGGGACACTCTGGAAACACCATATATTTT,CASSMGHSGNTIYF
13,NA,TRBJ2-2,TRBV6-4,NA,TGTGCCAGCAAGGACGGGAACACCGGGGAGCTGTTTTTT,CASKDGNTGELFF
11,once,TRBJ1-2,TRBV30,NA,TGTGCCTGGAGTGTGCTCTATGGCTACACCTTC,CAWSVLYGYTF
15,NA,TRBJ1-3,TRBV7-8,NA,TGTGCCAGCAGCTTACAAGTTATCTCTGGAAACACCATATATTTT,CASSLQVISGNTIYF
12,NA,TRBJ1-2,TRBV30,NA,TGTGCCTGTACTAGGGGTGCCTATGGCTACACCTTC,CACTRGAYGYTF
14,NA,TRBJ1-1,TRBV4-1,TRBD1,TGCGCCAGCAGCCAGACAGGGATGAACACTGAAGCTTTCTTT,CASSQTGMNTEAFF
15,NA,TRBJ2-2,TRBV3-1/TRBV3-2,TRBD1,TGTGCCAGCAGCTTACAGGGGGGGAACACCGGGGAGCTGTTTTTT,CASSLQGGNTGELFF
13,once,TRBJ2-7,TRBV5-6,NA,TGTGCCAGCAGCTTCGGGACATCCTACGAGCAGTACTTC,CASSFGTSYEQYF
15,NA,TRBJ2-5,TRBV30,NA,TGTGCCTGGAGTAGGGACTCCCTGGCATTAGAGACCCAGTACTTC,CAWSRDSLALETQYF
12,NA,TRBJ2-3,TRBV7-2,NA,TGTGCCAGCAGCTTATTCCCAGATACGCAGTATTTT,CASSLFPDTQYF
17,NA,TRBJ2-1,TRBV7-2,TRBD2,TGTGCCAGCAGCTTGCCTGGACTAGCGGGGGTCGGCAATGAGCAGTTCTTC,CASSLPGLAGVGNEQFF
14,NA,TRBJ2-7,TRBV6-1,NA,TGTGCCAGCAGTGAACGGGGTAGATGGTACGAGCAGTACTTC,CASSERGRWYEQYF
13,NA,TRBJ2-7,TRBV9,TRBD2,TGTGCCCACCAAAGGCGGGAGCAAAGTGAGCAGTACTTC,CAHQRREQSEQYF
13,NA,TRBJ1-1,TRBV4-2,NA,TGTGCCAGCAGCCAAGCGGGGAGCACTGAAGCTTTCTTT,CASSQAGSTEAFF
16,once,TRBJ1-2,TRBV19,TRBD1,TGTGCCAGTAGCCCAAGACAGGGGCGAACTAGCTATGGCTACACCTTC,CASSPRQGRTSYGYTF
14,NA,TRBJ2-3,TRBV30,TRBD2,TGTGCCTGGAGTAGGGGAGGGAAATCAGATACGCAGTATTTT,CAWSRGGKSDTQYF
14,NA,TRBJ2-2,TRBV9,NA,TGTGCCAGCAGCGTATCCAGCTACACCGGGGAGCTGTTTTTT,CASSVSSYTGELFF
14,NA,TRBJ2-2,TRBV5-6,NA,TGTGCCAGCAGCCGAGAAGTGTCTTCCGGGGAGCTGTTTTTT,CASSREVSSGELFF
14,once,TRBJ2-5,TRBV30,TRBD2,TGTGCCTGGAGTGGGGGTCTAGCGGGAGAGACCCAGTACTTC,CAWSGGLAGETQYF
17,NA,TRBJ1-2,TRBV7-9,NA,TGTGCCAGCACCGAGGAGTTCGCAGTTGTGGATAACTATGGCTACACCTTC,CASTEEFAVVDNYGYTF